The 18 T cell receptor beta chains below were found in one sample sequenced in a study of shared clonotypes between healthy human individuals. Some clones are missing from TCRdb's copy, which holds only in-frame ones; the method was immunoSEQ multiplex PCR. This sample yields fewer than 3 million clones, of which approximately 90% are seen a single time; more than 0.35% belongs to the top ten. Sequenced material: naive CD4+ T cells from PBMCs. Subset meaning: CD45RA+ positively selected. These TCRs come from a young man in good health. Some clones in this sample may be carry-over from other donors' samples.

This chain connects TRBV30 to TRBJ2-7; D possibly corresponds to TRBD1 (5 bases). This CDR3 is 13 amino acids long. V was trimmed by 3 bases and J by 2 bases, leaving 11 bases between them. Germline V gene data show CDR1 as GTSNPN and CDR2 as SVGIG (reference sequence). The CDR3 DNA is TGTGCCTGGAGGCAGGGAACCCCCTACGAGCAGTACTTC. Its protein product is CAWRQGTPYEQYF.

The CDR3 DNA reads TGTGCCAGCAGTTTATCGACAGGGAGTAGGGGCGAAGCTTTCTTT. Its translation: CASSLSTGSRGEAFF. The chain carries TRBV28 and TRBJ1-1; 7 positions agree with TRBD1. With 1 base clipped from V and 8 bases from J, the junction kept 10 bases outside the gene matches. The germline V gene encodes CDR1 MDHEN and CDR2 SYDVKM. The CDR3 has 15 residues.

This CDR3 is CASSPMPDFTGNTIYF. CDR3 nucleotide sequence: TGCGCCAGCAGCCCAATGCCCGATTTCACCGGAAACACCATATATTTT. The chain combines TRBV5-1 with TRBJ1-3, with D unclear. The CDR3 consists of 16 residues. Trimming took off 4 bases at V and 4 bases at J, with 18 bases between the two ends. Germline CDR1 is SGHRS and CDR2 is YFSETQ.

This chain links TRBV7-3 with TRBJ2-1; the D is unclear. Looked up from germline, CDR1 is SGHTA and CDR2 is FQGTGA. Trimming took off 0 bases at V and 7 bases at J, with 19 bases between the two ends. CDR3 length: 17 amino acids. The CDR3: CASSLTGWAANRNEQFF. The CDR3 DNA sequence: TGTGCCAGCAGCTTAACGGGGTGGGCAGCAAATCGGAATGAGCAGTTCTTC.

V usage is TRBV7-2 and J usage is TRBJ2-1; 9 bases align to TRBD2. Germline CDR1 reads SGHTA; CDR2 reads FQGNSA. This CDR3 spans 16 amino acids. Trimming at V came to 4 bases and at J to 4 bases, leaving 8 bases not matched to a gene. CDR3 nucleotides: TGTGCCAGCAGCTCCGTAGCGGGAGCGAAGTACAATGAGCAGTTCTTC. It yields the protein CASSSVAGAKYNEQFF.

This clone has a single count. The chain couples TRBV10-3 to TRBJ2-1; TRBD2 matches at 7 bases. Germline CDR1 reads ENHRY; CDR2 reads SYGVKD. The CDR3 has 17 residues. The V segment lost 0 bases and the J segment 6 bases; nucleotides outside the gene matches: 11. CDR3 in DNA: TGTGCCATCAGTGAGTCGTACGGACTAGGGCAGGGCAATGAGCAGTTCTTC. Its translation: CAISESYGLGQGNEQFF.

V is TRBV5-8 and J is TRBJ2-7, with 7 nucleotides matching TRBD2. The germline V gene has CDR1 SGHTS and CDR2 YDEGEE. The CDR3 extends over 14 amino acids. Trimming at V came to 5 bases and at J to 4 bases, leaving 9 bases not matched to a gene. The CDR3 sequence: CASSRQGGVYEQYF. The DNA of the CDR3 is TGTGCCAGCAGTCGGCAGGGAGGGGTGTACGAGCAGTACTTC.

This chain links TRBV5-1 with TRBJ2-5; TRBD2 aligns across 8 bases. V lost 2 bases, J lost 5 bases, and 5 bases stayed unmatched. The CDR3 is made up of 14 amino acids. Germline V gives CDR1 SGHRS, CDR2 YFSETQ. Here the CDR3 reads CASSLTSGTETQYF. CDR3 nucleotide sequence: TGCGCCAGCAGCTTAACTAGCGGTACGGAGACCCAGTACTTC.

The chain combines TRBV18 with TRBJ1-5, with D hard to call. The V gene lost 2 bases and the J gene lost 2 bases, with 7 bases spanning the gap. From germline, CDR1 is KGHSH and CDR2 LQKENI. CDR3 length equals 14 residues. The CDR3 sequence is CASSPIKGNQPQHF. CDR3 in DNA: TGTGCCAGCTCACCAATTAAAGGCAATCAGCCCCAGCATTTT.

This clone has only a few counts. The CDR3 DNA sequence: TGTGCCAGCAGCCAAGGTCATAGGTGGGGCAATCAGCCCCAGCATTTT. Its protein is CASSQGHRWGNQPQHF. This chain connects TRBV4-2 to TRBJ1-5, with no clear D. V was clipped by 1 base and J by 2 bases, with 12 bases between them. The CDR3 runs to 16 residues. The V gene's germline CDR1 is LGHNA and CDR2 YNFKEQ.

V and J are TRBV6-1 and TRBJ1-4; D may be TRBD1 (5 bases). The germline gives CDR1 MNHNS, CDR2 SASEGT. This CDR3 has 14 amino acids. Trimming pared 7 bases from V and 6 bases from J, leaving 15 bases between. CDR3 protein: CASIRSGGDEKLFF. The CDR3 DNA reads TGTGCCAGCATACGGAGTGGGGGGGATGAAAAACTGTTTTTT.

The V and J genes are TRBV11-3 and TRBJ2-7; D is possibly TRBD2 (6 bases). The CDR3 covers 13 residues. The germline CDR1 and CDR2 sequences are SGHNT and YENEEA. V was clipped by 5 bases and J by 0 bases, with 8 bases between them. The chain's CDR3 is CASSPGSSYEQYF. As DNA, the CDR3 is TGTGCCAGCAGCCCCGGGAGCTCCTACGAGCAGTACTTC.

The J gene is TRBJ2-1, the V gene TRBV5-1; 11 nucleotides line up with TRBD2. From germline, CDR1 is SGHRS and CDR2 YFSETQ. Trimming at V came to 3 bases and at J to 2 bases, leaving 4 bases not matched to a gene. The CDR3 covers 16 residues. The CDR3 DNA reads as TGCGCCAGCAGCTCCGGGACTAGCGGAACCTACAATGAGCAGTTCTTC. Translating gives CASSSGTSGTYNEQFF. The whole variable domain, remainder taken from reference TRBV5-1 and TRBJ2-1, is KAGVTQTPRYLIKTRGQQVTLSCSPISGHRSVSWYQQTPGQGLQFLFEYFSETQRNKGNFPGRFSGRQFSNSRSEMNVSTLELGDSALYLCASSSGTSGTYNEQFFGPGTRLTVL.

V usage is TRBV28 and J usage is TRBJ1-5, with D possibly being TRBD1 (5 bases). Trimming removed 6 bases from V and 9 bases from J, with 33 bases in between. Germline V gene sequence: CDR1 MDHEN, CDR2 SYDVKM. There are 19 residues in the CDR3. CDR3 sequence (DNA): TGTGCCAGCAGCCCGGGACCACTAGCGGGGCGGGGGTGGATGCGGCCCCAGCATTTT. It translates to CASSPGPLAGRGWMRPQHF.

The chain joins TRBV10-1 to TRBJ1-6; a possible D gene is TRBD1 (5 bases). V lost 5 bases to trimming and J lost 3 bases, with 11 bases between them. Germline CDR1 and CDR2: WNHNN and SYGVQD (reference sequence). This CDR3 region has 15 residues. Written as DNA, the CDR3 is TGCGCCAGCAGTTTGACAGCCTACTATAATTCACCCCTCCACTTT. As protein: CASSLTAYYNSPLHF.

The V and J genes are TRBV14 and TRBJ2-3, with D tentatively TRBD2 (6 bases). The germline CDR1 and CDR2 sequences are SGHDN and FVKESK. The CDR3 has 14 amino acids. Between the trimmed V and J ends, which lost 3 bases and 4 bases, there was a span of 11 bases. CDR3 coding DNA: TGTGCCAGCAGCCATTTACTAGCTCCAGATACGCAGTATTTT. Protein sequence: CASSHLLAPDTQYF.

This sequence joins TRBV28 and TRBJ2-7; 7 bases map to TRBD2. From germline, CDR1 is MDHEN and CDR2 SYDVKM. The length of the CDR3 is 15 residues. J was trimmed by 3 bases and V by 5 bases; bases with no gene match: 10. CDR3 loop: CASSTSGAPHYEQYF. The CDR3, as DNA: TGTGCCAGCAGTACCAGCGGGGCGCCTCACTACGAGCAGTACTTC.

V usage is TRBV6-6 and J usage is TRBJ2-7, with 9 positions matching TRBD1. The CDR3 has 15 residues. The germline gives CDR1 MNHNY, CDR2 SVGAGI (reference sequence). The V segment lost 6 bases and the J segment 2 bases; nucleotides outside the gene matches: 8. The CDR3 bases are TGTGCCAGCAGACTACAGGGGGCTGGGGCCTACGAGCAGTACTTC. It specifies CASRLQGAGAYEQYF.